At least ten counts were recorded for the clone carrying this T cell receptor beta chain. This sample was taken from a study of neurological immune-mediated disorders. This CDR3 has 13 amino acids. V gave up 3 bases and J gave up 3 bases, with 11 bases separating them. CDR1 is DFQATT and CDR2 is SNEGSKA in the germline V gene (reference sequence). TCRdb analysed the 5' RACE reads with MiXCR anew, one entry per CDR3 protein. The sample yields 45,000 to 50,000 distinct CDR3 sequences, around 4.5% seen once. The receptor's source is an older woman with multiple sclerosis. Material for sequencing was PBMCs. This rearrangement joins TRBV20-1 to TRBJ1-1, with TRBD1 as a possible D gene (5 bases). The DNA for the CDR3 is TGCAGTGCTAGGACAGTTGTTCACACTGAAGCTTTCTTT. Amino acid sequence: CSARTVVHTEAFF.